This T cell receptor (beta chain) emerged from a study of shared clonotypes between healthy human individuals. V was pared by 2 bases and J by 5 bases, with 9 bases of the junction left unmatched. Germline CDR1 and CDR2: MNHNY and SVGAGI (reference sequence). CDR3 length equals 16 residues. Clones were read by immunoSEQ multiplex PCR, and TCRdb kept only the in-frame ones, dropping some. The sample consists of approximately 2.4 million clones, 90% to 97% of them appearing once. The sequencing input was naive CD4+ T cells sorted from blood. The subset: CD45RA+ positively selected. The gene calls are TRBV6-6 and TRBJ2-3, with 8 bases fitting TRBD2. The clonotype was recovered from a man younger than 35 in good health. The CDR3 coding sequence is TGTGCCAGCAGTTACATGGCGGGAGCGGGGGTAGATACGCAGTATTTT. Translation gives CASSYMAGAGVDTQYF.